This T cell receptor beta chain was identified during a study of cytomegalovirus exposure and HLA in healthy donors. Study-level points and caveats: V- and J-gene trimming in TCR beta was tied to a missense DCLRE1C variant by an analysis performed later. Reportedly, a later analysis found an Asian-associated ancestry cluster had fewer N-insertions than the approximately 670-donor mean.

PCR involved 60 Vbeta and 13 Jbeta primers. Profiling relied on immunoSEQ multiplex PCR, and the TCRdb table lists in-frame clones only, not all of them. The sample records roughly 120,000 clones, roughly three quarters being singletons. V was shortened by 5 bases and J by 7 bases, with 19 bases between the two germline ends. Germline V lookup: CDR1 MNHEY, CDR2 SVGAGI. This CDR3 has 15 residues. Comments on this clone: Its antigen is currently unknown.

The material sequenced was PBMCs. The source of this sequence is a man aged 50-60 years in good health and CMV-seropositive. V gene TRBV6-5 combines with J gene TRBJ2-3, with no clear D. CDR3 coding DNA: TGTGCCAGCAGTCCCCTACTAAGCCGAGAGAATACGCAGTATTTT. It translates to CASSPLLSRENTQYF.